This T cell receptor beta chain was captured by sequencing in a study of low-dose radiotherapy and immunotherapy resistance in tumors (dated by TCRdb to between 2021 and 2022). Turning to the overall study: Cohort 1 received 0.5 Gy per fraction every 2 weeks, with a prescribed total PTV dose of 6.5 Gy. In Cohort 2, 1 Gy per fraction was delivered every two weeks, for a total of 13 Gy over 26 weeks. Nivolumab was administered intravenously as a 240 mg flat dose every two weeks, and ipilimumab was administered intravenously at 1 mg/kg every six weeks. Cyclophosphamide 200 mg/m2 was administered intravenously every two weeks, one day before each radiation and immunotherapy administration. Starting on cycle 1 day 1, patients took 300 mg of aspirin by mouth once a day for four cycles. No randomization into treatment groups was done for the people taking part in the trial. Eight patients were included in the translational analysis: three from the first dose cohort and the first five from the second dose cohort.

What the time point label conveys for this sample: before trial treatment. The donors came from RACIN, which was a single-arm phase I dose-escalation trial that paired nivolumab and ipilimumab with aspirin, low-dose cyclophosphamide and low-dose radiotherapy. Eligible patients had advanced, TIL-negative solid tumors. This clonotype was seen ten or more times. Its antigen specificity is not known. Base qualities are not provided; no much larger clone lies one nucleotide away. Sequencing was carried out with an Illumina HiSeq 2500. Superscript III and a set of TRAV- and TRBV-specific primers were used to synthesize first-strand cDNA, so that both TCRalpha and TCRbeta chains were covered. TCRs were amplified with Phusion for around 18 PCR cycles using a constant-region primer together with the adapter attached to the V primers. The MessageAmp II aRNA Amplification Kit was used to amplify the isolated mRNA, with in vitro transcription run for 15 to 20 hours at 37 degrees C. mRNA for TCR sequencing was isolated with the Dynabeads mRNA DIRECT Purification Kit. Indexed Illumina adapters were added in a second Phusion PCR of around 25 cycles, after which AMPure XP beads were used to purify the products. Under the source paper's analysis protocol: Using custom Perl scripts, TCR sequences that encoded the same protein were pooled, out-of-frame sequences were dropped, and the abundance of each clonotype was calculated. Any TCR sequence backed by just one read was left out of the analysis. Among the metrics used to describe the repertoires were Shannon entropy, Gini index, clonality, richness, and the frequency of TCRs shared between repertoires. Using fastp at Q25 and MiXCR, TCRdb reprocessed the public reads and kept productive beta chains. Rows with one shared CDR3 protein collapse into an entry with the most common genes and DNA. These V and J calls originate from TCRdb's pipeline instead of the authors' own analysis. Across this sample there are around 76,000 distinct CDR3 sequences, with less than 40% seen only once. The ten largest clonotypes hold more than 9.5% of the sample.

Spanning cysteine to phenylalanine, the CDR3 consists of 18 amino acids. Of all the DNA, just the CDR3 is kept, 54 bases in frame from base 1. CDR1 and CDR2, per the germline V gene, are LGHNA and YNFKEQ. After removal of 1 base from V and 3 bases from J, the junction retains 8 bases not matched to a gene. The specimen comprised PBMCs, sampled before treatment. The sequence came from a female donor with ovarian cancer. The chain joins TRBV4-2 to TRBJ2-1; the central 11 bases match TRBD2. The CDR3 loop reads CASSQGILAGGVYNEQFF. The nucleotide sequence reads as follows: TGTGCCAGCAGCCAAGGGATATTAGCGGGGGGGGTCTACAATGAGCAGTTCTTC.